The 6 T cell receptor beta chains in this list originate from one sample, sequenced in a study of cytomegalovirus exposure and HLA in healthy donors. 60 Vbeta and 13 Jbeta primers were used in PCR. Using immunoSEQ multiplex PCR, the repertoire was profiled, and TCRdb retains in-frame clones only, with some absent. Here the sample spans about 160,000 clones, approximately 78% being singletons. Sequencing was performed on PBMCs. These receptors all come from a male donor in good health and CMV-seropositive.

The V call is TRBV13, the J call TRBJ1-1; D unresolved. The germline V gene has CDR1 PRHDT and CDR2 FYEKMQ (reference sequence). The CDR3 spans 16 residues. Trimming left V 4 bases short and J 0 bases short, with 15 bases between. The DNA of the CDR3 is TGTGCCAGCAGCTCCTACCGGGAGGCCATGAACACTGAAGCTTTCTTT. This sequence encodes CASSSYREAMNTEAFF.

The genes are TRBV10-3 and TRBJ1-2; D uncertain. Trimming removed 6 bases from V and 4 bases from J, with 15 bases in between. CDR1 and CDR2 (germline): ENHRY, SYGVKD. The CDR3 is made up of 14 amino acids. The CDR3 DNA is TGTGCCATCAGCCCCCCGGGATTTCTCTATGGCTACACCTTC. It yields the protein CAISPPGFLYGYTF.

The V call is TRBV6-5, the J call TRBJ1-4; 10 bases fit TRBD1. The CDR3 has 16 residues. Germline CDR1 MNHEY, CDR2 SVGAGI. The V gene end was trimmed by 2 bases and the J gene end by 8 bases; junction bases not matched to a gene: 8. The CDR3 bases are TGTGCCAGCAGTTACCGTAGGGGACAGGGGATCGAAAAACTGTTTTTT. It yields the protein CASSYRRGQGIEKLFF.

The chain couples TRBV7-2 to TRBJ2-7, with 9 bases that match TRBD2. CDR1 and CDR2 from the germline V gene are SGHTA and FQGNSA. The CDR3 has 14 residues. Unmatched junction bases numbered 8, after V lost 5 bases and J lost 6 bases. The CDR3 sequence: CASSPSGLASEQYF. CDR3 nucleotides: TGTGCCAGCAGCCCGAGTGGACTAGCGAGCGAGCAGTACTTC.

The rearrangement uses TRBV19 and TRBJ1-1; TRBD1 aligns across 7 bases. CDR1 and CDR2 from the germline V gene are LNHDA and SQIVND (reference sequence). V dropped 6 bases and J dropped 6; count of bases not matched to a gene: 10. There are 14 residues in the CDR3. CDR3 sequence (DNA): TGTGCCAGTAGCCTCCGACAGGGTACCCCTGAAGCTTTCTTT. Translation gives CASSLRQGTPEAFF. The full variable domain, in which reference TRBV19 and TRBJ1-1 provide the parts outside the CDR3, is DGGITQSPKYLFRKEGQNVTLSCEQNLNHDAMYWYRQDPGQGLRLIYYSQIVNDFQKGDIAEGYSVSREKKESFPLTVTSAQKNPTAFYLCASSLRQGTPEAFFGQGTRLTVV.

The chain couples TRBV7-6 to TRBJ1-1; a possible D gene is TRBD1 (5 bases). Germline-derived CDR1 and CDR2 are SGHVS and FNYEAQ. V shed 5 bases and J shed 10 bases, with 20 bases lying between them. This CDR3 region has 14 residues. The CDR3 region is CASSIGAGGGSAFF. The CDR3, as DNA: TGTGCCAGCAGCATCGGGGCCGGGGGTGGTTCAGCTTTCTTT.